This passage covers 25 T cell receptor beta chains from one sample sequenced in a study of CD8+CD57+ T cells in acquired aplastic anemia (dated by TCRdb to the late 2010s). Reads for this sample came from an Illumina HiSeq 2000. Genomic DNA was used as template for profiling of TCR beta VDJ combinations and CDR3 sequences. TCRdb took the public reads, trimmed them with fastp at Q25, ran MiXCR for clone calling and kept in-frame beta chains. Rows are combined by CDR3 protein, so each entry shows the most common genes and DNA. Within this sample are about 80,000 distinct CDR3 sequences, with more than 40% of them counted one time only. The leading ten clones occupy about 68% of the sample. The sequencing sample was made of sorted CD4+, CD8+, or CD8+CD57+ T cells (not recorded which) from PBMCs. The receptors were gathered from a human donor in good health, serving as a control.

This clonotype was observed many times. The rearrangement uses TRBV9 and TRBJ2-3, with TRBD2 identical over 8 bases. The V segment lost 4 bases and the J segment 0 bases; nucleotides outside the gene matches: 4. The CDR3 extends over 15 amino acids. Germline loops: CDR1 SGDLS, CDR2 YYNGEE. The CDR3 coding sequence is TGTGCCAGCAGCCTAACTAGCGGTAGCACAGATACGCAGTATTTT. It yields the protein CASSLTSGSTDTQYF.

On this clonotype itself: A single base separates this from a much larger clone, so it may be a read error. This chain uses TRBV7-9 with TRBJ2-7; the match to TRBD2 covers 8 bases. Losses at the gene ends were 5 bases for V and 6 bases for J; bases not matched to a gene: 9. The germline gives CDR1 SEHNR, CDR2 FQNEAQ (reference sequence). This CDR3 has 14 residues. CDR3 sequence (DNA): TGTGCCAGCAGCCAAGGACTAGCCTCGGGCGAGCAGTACTTC. Its translation is CASSQGLASGEQYF.

CDR3 DNA: TGCGCCAGCAGTGAGTCGGGAGCGGGAGGGCCCCCCTACGAGCAGTACTTC. This codes for CASSESGAGGPPYEQYF. This chain links TRBV10-2 with TRBJ2-7; 10 bases line up with TRBD2. V was pared by 0 bases and J by 2 bases, with 7 bases of the junction left unmatched. In germline, CDR1 is WSHSY, CDR2 SAAADI. The CDR3 loop spans 17 amino acids.

Turning to this clonotype: One end of the junction fails to match germline, which may point to a read error. This rearrangement joins TRBV24-1 to TRBJ2-7; D call uncertain. In germline, CDR1 is KGHDR, CDR2 SFDVKD. The CDR3 has 13 residues. The DNA for the CDR3 is TGTGCCACCAGCGATTCCGACGACTACGAGCAGTACTTC. This translates into CATSDSDDYEQYF.

This clonotype was counted at least ten times. The chain joins TRBV12-3 or TRBV12-4 to TRBJ2-3; D is unresolved. CDR3 size: 12 residues. Trimming pared 6 bases from V and 2 bases from J, leaving 6 bases between. CDR3 region: CASRDHTDTQYF. The CDR3 DNA follows: TGTGCCAGCAGAGACCACACAGATACGCAGTATTTT.

This clonotype was counted many times. V usage is TRBV6-1 and J usage is TRBJ1-1; possibly TRBD1 for D (5 bases). The CDR3 sequence is 13 residues long. Trimming took off 6 bases at V and 1 base at J, with 9 bases between the two ends. CDR1 is MNHNS and CDR2 is SASEGT in the germline V gene. The CDR3 DNA reads as TGTGCCAGCAGATTGACAGCGAACACTGAAGCTTTCTTT. Translated, it gives CASRLTANTEAFF.

Note on this clonotype: A junction end diverges from the germline sequence, so it may reflect a read error. The J gene is TRBJ2-5, the V gene TRBV19; 9 bases line up with TRBD2. The V gene's germline CDR1 is LNHDA and CDR2 SQIVND (reference sequence). This CDR3 comprises 16 residues. The CDR3 coding sequence is TGTGCCAGTAGTTTCGCTAGCGGGGAGAGAGGTGAGACCCGGTACTTC. This codes for CASSFASGERGETRYF.

The chain links TRBV19 to TRBJ2-5, with D possibly matching TRBD1 (6 bases). V lost 5 bases to trimming and J lost 5 bases, with 12 bases between them. The CDR3 length is 13 residues. Germline values: CDR1 LNHDA, CDR2 SQIVND (reference sequence). The CDR3 loop reads CASSQQGGETQYF. CDR3 in DNA: TGTGCCAGTAGTCAACAGGGCGGTGAGACCCAGTACTTC.

The chain has TRBV25-1 and TRBJ2-1, with TRBD2 identical over 13 bases. Unmatched junction bases numbered 4, after V lost 6 bases and J lost 5 bases. The CDR3 length is 15 residues. Germline V gives CDR1 MGHDK, CDR2 SYGVNS. The CDR3 here is CASSRGLAGDNEQFF. CDR3 in DNA: TGTGCCAGCAGCCGAGGACTAGCGGGAGACAATGAGCAGTTCTTC.

The sample holds many counts of this clonotype. The rearrangement joins TRBV20-1 to TRBJ2-1; 9 nucleotides match TRBD1. The CDR3 is 15 residues long. CDR1 is DFQATT, CDR2 SNEGSKA, per germline (reference sequence). With V trimmed by 0 bases and J by 8 bases, 8 bases remained unmatched. The DNA for the CDR3 is TGCAGTGCTAGAGATCAGGGACAGGGTTGGCATGAGCAGTTCTTC. Protein: CSARDQGQGWHEQFF.

The chain has TRBV24-1 and TRBJ1-4, with 9 nucleotides matching TRBD1. This CDR3 spans 15 amino acids. CDR1 is KGHDR, CDR2 SFDVKD, per germline. The J segment lost 5 bases and the V segment lost 3 bases, leaving 3 bases of the junction unmatched. The CDR3 region is CATSDGDRVNEKLFF. The DNA for the CDR3 is TGTGCCACCAGTGATGGGGACAGGGTAAATGAAAAACTGTTTTTT.

This chain links TRBV19 with TRBJ1-5; TRBD1 matches 8 bases. Germline CDR1 reads LNHDA; CDR2 reads SQIVND (reference sequence). V trimming: 10 bases; J trimming: 0 bases; junction bases outside the gene matches: 8. This CDR3 has 15 amino acids. The CDR3 DNA sequence: TGTGCCACCACCAGGGGGCAGGGTAGCAATCAGCCCCAGCATTTT. Translated, it gives CATTRGQGSNQPQHF.

At least ten counts were recorded for this clonotype. The rearrangement links TRBV24-1 to TRBJ1-2; 7 nucleotides match TRBD1. Germline V gene data show CDR1 as KGHDR and CDR2 as SFDVKD. The J segment lost 5 bases and the V segment lost 5 bases, leaving 4 bases of the junction unmatched. This CDR3 has 13 amino acids. CDR3: CATSADRNYGYTF. The CDR3 DNA reads as TGTGCCACCAGTGCGGACAGGAATTATGGCTACACCTTC.

As for this clonotype: A much bigger clone sits one base away, suggesting this may be a read error. V gene TRBV24-1 combines with J gene TRBJ2-1; D is ambiguous. The germline V gene encodes CDR1 KGHDR and CDR2 SFDVKD. The CDR3 is 13 residues long. V was pared by 1 base and J by 8 bases, with 8 bases between. Here the CDR3 DNA reads TGTGCCACCAGTGATTTTCTTGTCGATGAGCAGTTCTTC. Translating gives CATSDFLVDEQFF.

The sample holds a few counts of this clonotype. The V call is TRBV3-1, the J call TRBJ1-1; no definite D call. The CDR3 consists of 15 residues. Germline lookup yields CDR1 LGHDT and CDR2 YNNKEL (reference sequence). The V gene lost 4 bases and the J gene lost 0 bases, with 12 bases spanning the gap. The chain's CDR3 is CASSPKDYLNTEAFF. As DNA, the CDR3 is TGTGCCAGCAGCCCCAAGGACTACTTGAACACTGAAGCTTTCTTT.

CDR3 in amino acids: CASSELHQPQHF. The CDR3 region has the DNA TGCGCCAGCTCCGAACTACATCAGCCCCAGCATTTT. The chain combines TRBV10-2 with TRBJ1-5; D remains ambiguous. The V gene lost 8 bases and the J gene lost 5 bases, with 10 bases spanning the gap. The germline CDR1 and CDR2 sequences are WSHSY and SAAADI. The CDR3 length is 12 residues.

V is TRBV12-5 and J is TRBJ1-2, with D possibly being TRBD1 (5 bases). The CDR3 has 11 amino acids. The germline V gene has CDR1 LGHNT and CDR2 FRNRAP. V was pared by 5 bases and J by 5 bases, with 6 bases between. CDR3 DNA sequence: TGTGCTAGTGGTCAGGGTTATGGCTACACCTTC. It codes for CASGQGYGYTF.

This clonotype was detected ten times or more. This chain connects TRBV24-1 to TRBJ2-1; TRBD2 might be the D (5 bases). Trimming removed 3 bases at V and 8 bases at J, with 10 bases between. The CDR3 covers 13 residues. Germline values: CDR1 KGHDR, CDR2 SFDVKD. The CDR3 DNA reads TGTGCCACCAGTGATGCTGTACTAGATGAGCAGTTCTTC. Its protein is CATSDAVLDEQFF.

This clonotype was seen a single time. Since a much larger clone is just one base distant, this may be a read error. The rearrangement links TRBV19 to TRBJ2-3, with D perhaps TRBD2 (7 bases). The CDR3 covers 17 residues. Germline CDR1 LNHDA, CDR2 SQIVND (reference sequence). CDR3 coding DNA: TGTGCCAGTAGTACCAAGGTTAGGGGGGGGGACACAGGTACGCAGTATTTT. Its translation: CASSTKVRGGDTGTQYF. Based on the CDR3 plus reference TRBV19 and TRBJ2-3, the full variable domain is DGGITQSPKYLFRKEGQNVTLSCEQNLNHDAMYWYRQDPGQGLRLIYYSQIVNDFQKGDIAEGYSVSREKKESFPLTVTSAQKNPTAFYLCASSTKVRGGDTGTQYFGPGTRLTVL.

The V gene is TRBV6-1, the J gene TRBJ1-1; D gene unclear. The germline V and J ends were trimmed by 6 bases and 5 bases, with 13 bases remaining between them. The germline V gene encodes CDR1 MNHNS and CDR2 SASEGT. CDR3 length: 13 residues. This CDR3 reads CASRIDLGTEAFF. The CDR3 bases are TGTGCCAGCAGAATAGACCTGGGAACTGAAGCTTTCTTT.

Concerning this clonotype: The missing conserved phenylalanine or tryptophan at the end of this CDR3 makes a read error likely. The chain joins TRBV19 to TRBJ1-5; D possibly corresponds to TRBD1 (5 bases). Germline V lookup: CDR1 LNHDA, CDR2 SQIVND (reference sequence). There are 15 residues in the CDR3. Trimming took 5 bases from V and 0 from J, leaving 11 bases between them. CDR3 sequence: CASSPRDFSNQPQHS. The CDR3 bases are TGTGCCAGTAGTCCAAGGGACTTTAGCAATCAGCCCCAGCATTCT.

In the case of this clonotype: This sequence may be a read error, since a much larger clone differs from it by one base. The rearrangement joins TRBV27 to TRBJ2-7; either TRBD1 or TRBD2 may fit D (5 bases each). This CDR3 is 15 amino acids long. Germline CDR1 reads MNHEY; CDR2 reads SMNVEV (reference sequence). The CDR3 region has the DNA TGTGCCAGCAGTTTACGAGGGGAGACAAACTACAAGCAGTACTTC. Its protein is CASSLRGETNYKQYF.

The rearrangement joins TRBV15 to TRBJ2-2, with 9 nucleotides matching TRBD2. CDR3 length: 15 residues. CDR1 is LNHNV, CDR2 YYDKDF, per germline (reference sequence). Losses at the gene ends were 8 bases for V and 3 bases for J; bases not matched to a gene: 7. The CDR3 sequence is CATWEREAHTGELFF. CDR3 DNA: TGTGCCACCTGGGAGCGGGAGGCCCACACCGGGGAGCTGTTTTTT.

This clonotype was counted only a few times. The chain joins TRBV7-2 to TRBJ1-2, with D tentatively TRBD1 (6 bases). The CDR3 consists of 14 residues. CDR1 and CDR2 from the germline V gene are SGHTA and FQGNSA. V was cut by 5 bases and J by 2 bases, with 12 bases left in between. The CDR3 here is CASSHGGLNYGYTF. The CDR3 bases are TGTGCCAGCAGCCACGGGGGGCTCAACTATGGCTACACCTTC.

This clonotype has a handful of counts. The rearrangement uses TRBV6-1 and TRBJ2-1, with no clear D. This CDR3 region has 14 residues. Germline V gene lookup returns CDR1 MNHNS and CDR2 SASEGT. The V end lost 1 base, the J end lost 0 bases, and 4 bases lay between the germline ends. In DNA, the CDR3 is TGTGCCAGCAGTGAAGACAGCTCCTACAATGAGCAGTTCTTC. The encoded protein is CASSEDSSYNEQFF.